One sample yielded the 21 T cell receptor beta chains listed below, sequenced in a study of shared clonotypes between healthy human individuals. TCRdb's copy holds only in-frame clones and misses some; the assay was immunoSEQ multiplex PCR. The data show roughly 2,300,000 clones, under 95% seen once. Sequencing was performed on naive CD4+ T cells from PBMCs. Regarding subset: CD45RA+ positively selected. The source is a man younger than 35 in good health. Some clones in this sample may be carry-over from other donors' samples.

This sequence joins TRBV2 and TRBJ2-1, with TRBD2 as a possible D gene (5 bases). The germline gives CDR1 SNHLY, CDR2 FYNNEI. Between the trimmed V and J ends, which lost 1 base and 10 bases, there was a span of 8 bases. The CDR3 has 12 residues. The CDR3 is CASSEGRREQFF. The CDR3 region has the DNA TGTGCCAGCAGTGAAGGAAGGAGGGAGCAGTTCTTC.

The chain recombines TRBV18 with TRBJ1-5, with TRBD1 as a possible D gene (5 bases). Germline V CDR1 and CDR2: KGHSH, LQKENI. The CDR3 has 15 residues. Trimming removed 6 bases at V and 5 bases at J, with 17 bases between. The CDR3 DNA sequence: TGTGCCAGCTCCCCTCGGGCCGGGGACGATCAGCCCCAGCATTTT. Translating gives CASSPRAGDDQPQHF.

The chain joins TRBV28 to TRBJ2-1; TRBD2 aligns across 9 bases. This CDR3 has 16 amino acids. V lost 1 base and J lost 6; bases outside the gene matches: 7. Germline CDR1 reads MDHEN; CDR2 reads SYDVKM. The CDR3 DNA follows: TGTGCCAGCAGTTTATTGCCTAGCGGGACGGTCAATGAGCAGTTCTTC. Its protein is CASSLLPSGTVNEQFF.

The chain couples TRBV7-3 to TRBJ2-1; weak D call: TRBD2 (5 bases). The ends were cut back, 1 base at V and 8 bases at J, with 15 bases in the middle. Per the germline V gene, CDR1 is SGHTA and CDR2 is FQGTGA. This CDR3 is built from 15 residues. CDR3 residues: CASSLRLARRDEQFF. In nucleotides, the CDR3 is TGTGCCAGCAGCTTAAGGCTAGCCCGTAGGGATGAGCAGTTCTTC. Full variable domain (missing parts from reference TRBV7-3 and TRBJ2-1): GAGVSQTPSNKVTEKGKYVELRCDPISGHTALYWYRQSLGQGPEFLIYFQGTGAADDSGLPNDRFFAVRPEGSVSTLKIQRTERGDSAVYLCASSLRLARRDEQFFGPGTRLTVL.

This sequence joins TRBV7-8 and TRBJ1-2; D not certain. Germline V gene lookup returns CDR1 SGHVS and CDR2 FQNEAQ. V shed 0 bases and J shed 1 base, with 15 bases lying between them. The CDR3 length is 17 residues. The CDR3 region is CASSLARSRIVNYGYTF. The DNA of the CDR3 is TGTGCCAGCAGCTTAGCGCGGAGTCGAATAGTTAACTATGGCTACACCTTC.

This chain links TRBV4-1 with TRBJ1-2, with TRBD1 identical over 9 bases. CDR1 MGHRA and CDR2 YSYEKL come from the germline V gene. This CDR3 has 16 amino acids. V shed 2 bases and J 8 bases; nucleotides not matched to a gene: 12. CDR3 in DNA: TGCGCCAGCAGCCAATCGCACTCCGCGGACAGGGGCGGCTACACCTTC. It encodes CASSQSHSADRGGYTF.

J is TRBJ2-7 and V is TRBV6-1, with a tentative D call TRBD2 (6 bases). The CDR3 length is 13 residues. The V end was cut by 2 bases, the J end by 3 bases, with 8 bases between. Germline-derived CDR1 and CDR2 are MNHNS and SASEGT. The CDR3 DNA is TGTGCCAGCAGTGAAACGGGACTCTACGAGCAGTACTTC. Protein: CASSETGLYEQYF.

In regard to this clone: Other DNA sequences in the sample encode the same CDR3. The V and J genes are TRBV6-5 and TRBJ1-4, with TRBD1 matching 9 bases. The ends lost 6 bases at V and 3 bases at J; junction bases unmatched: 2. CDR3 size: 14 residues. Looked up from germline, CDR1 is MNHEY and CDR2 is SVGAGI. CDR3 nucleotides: TGTGCCAGCAGGAGACAGGGGGCTAATGAAAAACTGTTTTTT. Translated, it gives CASRRQGANEKLFF.

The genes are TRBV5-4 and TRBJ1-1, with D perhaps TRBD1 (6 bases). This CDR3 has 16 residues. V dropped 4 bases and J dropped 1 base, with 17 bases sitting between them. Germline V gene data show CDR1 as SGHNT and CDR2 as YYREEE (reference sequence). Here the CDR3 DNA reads TGTGCCAGCAGCGGGAGGGGGGCAGGCTCGAACACTGAAGCTTTCTTT. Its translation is CASSGRGAGSNTEAFF.

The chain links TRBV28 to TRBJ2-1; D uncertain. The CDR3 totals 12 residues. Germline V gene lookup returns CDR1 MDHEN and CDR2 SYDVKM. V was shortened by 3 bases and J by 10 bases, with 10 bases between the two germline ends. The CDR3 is CASSFTAGEQFF. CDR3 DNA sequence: TGTGCCAGCAGTTTCACGGCTGGAGAGCAGTTCTTC. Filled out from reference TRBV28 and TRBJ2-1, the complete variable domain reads DVKVTQSSRYLVKRTGEKVFLECVQDMDHENMFWYRQDPGLGLRLIYFSYDVKMKEKGDIPEGYSVSREKKERFSLILESASTNQTSMYLCASSFTAGEQFFGPGTRLTVL.

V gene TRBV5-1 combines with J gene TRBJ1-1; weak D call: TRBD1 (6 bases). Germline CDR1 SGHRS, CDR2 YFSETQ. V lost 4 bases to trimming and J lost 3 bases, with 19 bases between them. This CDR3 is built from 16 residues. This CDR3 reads CASSPLTQGIYTEAFF. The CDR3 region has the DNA TGCGCCAGCAGCCCCCTGACCCAGGGGATTTACACTGAAGCTTTCTTT.

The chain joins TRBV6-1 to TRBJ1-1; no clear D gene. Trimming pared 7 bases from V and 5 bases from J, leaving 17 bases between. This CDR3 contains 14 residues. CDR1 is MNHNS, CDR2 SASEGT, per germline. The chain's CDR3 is CASTLTPKATEAFF. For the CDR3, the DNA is TGTGCCAGCACCCTTACACCCAAGGCTACTGAAGCTTTCTTT.

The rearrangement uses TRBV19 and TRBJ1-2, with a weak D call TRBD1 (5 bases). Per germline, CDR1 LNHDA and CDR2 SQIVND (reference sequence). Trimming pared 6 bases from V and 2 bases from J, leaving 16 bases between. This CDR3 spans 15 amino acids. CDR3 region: CASRGLAVKNYGYTF. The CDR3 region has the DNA TGTGCCAGTAGGGGGCTGGCGGTAAAAAACTATGGCTACACCTTC.

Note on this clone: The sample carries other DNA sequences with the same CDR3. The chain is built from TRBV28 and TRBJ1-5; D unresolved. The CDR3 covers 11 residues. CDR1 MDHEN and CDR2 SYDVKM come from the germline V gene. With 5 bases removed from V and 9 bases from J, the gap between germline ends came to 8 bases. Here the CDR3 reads CASSLKSPQHF. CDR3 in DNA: TGTGCCAGCAGTCTAAAATCGCCCCAGCATTTT.

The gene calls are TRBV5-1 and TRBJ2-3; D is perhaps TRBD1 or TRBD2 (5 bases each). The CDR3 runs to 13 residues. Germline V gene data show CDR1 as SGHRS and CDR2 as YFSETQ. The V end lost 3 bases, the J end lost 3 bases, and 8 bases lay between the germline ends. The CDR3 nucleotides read TGCGCCAGCAGCTCTGGGACGACAGATACGCAGTATTTT. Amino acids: CASSSGTTDTQYF.

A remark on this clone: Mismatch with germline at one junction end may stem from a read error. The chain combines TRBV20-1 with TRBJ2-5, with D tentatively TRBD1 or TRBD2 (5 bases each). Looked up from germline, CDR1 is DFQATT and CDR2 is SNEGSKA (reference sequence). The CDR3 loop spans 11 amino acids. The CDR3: CSAGTQGTQYF. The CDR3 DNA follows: TGCAGTGCCGGGACCCAAGGGACCCAGTACTTC.

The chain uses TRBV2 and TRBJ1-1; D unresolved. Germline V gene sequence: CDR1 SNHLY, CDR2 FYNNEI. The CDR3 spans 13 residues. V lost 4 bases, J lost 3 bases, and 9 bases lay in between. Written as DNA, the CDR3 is TGTGCCAGCAGTGCCTCTGGGGACACTGAAGCTTTCTTT. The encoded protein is CASSASGDTEAFF.

In DNA form, the CDR3 reads TGCAGTGCCCCGTCCGGCCAGCCCCAGCATTTT. This codes for CSAPSGQPQHF. The chain couples TRBV20-1 to TRBJ1-5; D is uncertain. This CDR3 has 11 residues. Looked up from germline, CDR1 is DFQATT and CDR2 is SNEGSKA (reference sequence). With 6 bases removed from V and 7 bases from J, the gap between germline ends came to 10 bases.

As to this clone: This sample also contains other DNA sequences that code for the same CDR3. The DNA of the CDR3 is TGTGCCAGCAGCCCGGACAGGGCGAACACCGGGGAGCTGTTTTTT. It translates to CASSPDRANTGELFF. The V call is TRBV7-2, the J call TRBJ2-2; the match to TRBD1 covers 8 bases. The J segment lost 0 bases and the V segment lost 5 bases, leaving 2 bases of the junction unmatched. Germline lookup yields CDR1 SGHTA and CDR2 FQGNSA. This CDR3 comprises 15 residues.

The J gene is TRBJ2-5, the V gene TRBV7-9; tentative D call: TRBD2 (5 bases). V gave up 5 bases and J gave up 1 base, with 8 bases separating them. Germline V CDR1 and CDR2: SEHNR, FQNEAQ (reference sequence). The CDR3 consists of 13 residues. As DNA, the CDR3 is TGTGCCAGCAGCCGAGCGGTCCAAGAGACCCAGTACTTC. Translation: CASSRAVQETQYF.

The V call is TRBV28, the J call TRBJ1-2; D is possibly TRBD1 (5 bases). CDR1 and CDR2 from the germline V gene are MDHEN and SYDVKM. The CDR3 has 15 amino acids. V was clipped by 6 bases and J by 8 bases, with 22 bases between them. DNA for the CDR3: TGTGCCAGCAGCACTGGCAGGGTATTTTCCGGAGGCTACACCTTC. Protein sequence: CASSTGRVFSGGYTF.